The subject of this entry is one TCR beta chain. Measured with immunoSEQ multiplex PCR; TCRdb has only the in-frame clones, and not every one. This sample yields 270,000 or so clones, of which 70% to 85% are seen a single time; more than 1.1% belongs to the top ten. These data are taken from a study of blood T cell repertoires in COVID-19. Looking at the study overall: From T cells, B-cell-depleted T cells, or PBMCs came the material, which was cDNA or gDNA.

Looked up from germline, CDR1 is KGHSH and CDR2 is LQKENI. Unmatched junction bases numbered 4, after V lost 0 bases and J lost 4 bases. This CDR3 comprises 16 residues. The sequence derives from a human donor with COVID-19, enrolled during active disease. The donor label of this sample is uncertain. Sequenced input: peripheral blood. The V gene is TRBV18, the J gene TRBJ1-3; 9 nucleotides line up with TRBD1. In nucleotides, the CDR3 is TGTGCCAGCTCACCACCCGGACAGGGGCCGGGAAACACCATATATTTT. Translation gives CASSPPGQGPGNTIYF.